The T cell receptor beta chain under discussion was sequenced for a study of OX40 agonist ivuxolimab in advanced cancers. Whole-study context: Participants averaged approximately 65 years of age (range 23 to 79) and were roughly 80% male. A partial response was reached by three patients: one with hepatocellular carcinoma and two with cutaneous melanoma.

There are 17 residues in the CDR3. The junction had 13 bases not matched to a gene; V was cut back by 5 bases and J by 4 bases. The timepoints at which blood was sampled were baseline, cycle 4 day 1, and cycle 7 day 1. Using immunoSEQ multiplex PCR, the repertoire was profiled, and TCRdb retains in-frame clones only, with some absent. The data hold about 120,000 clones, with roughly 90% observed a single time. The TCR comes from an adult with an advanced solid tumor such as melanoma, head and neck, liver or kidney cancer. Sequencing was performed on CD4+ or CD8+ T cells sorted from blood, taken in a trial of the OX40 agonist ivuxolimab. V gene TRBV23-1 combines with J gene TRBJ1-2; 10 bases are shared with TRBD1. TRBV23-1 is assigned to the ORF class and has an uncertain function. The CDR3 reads CASSSRQGAKRFYGYTF. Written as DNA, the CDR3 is TGCGCCAGCAGTTCCCGACAGGGGGCGAAGAGATTCTATGGCTACACCTTC.